What follows is one T cell receptor beta chain and its context. Its specificity is not known. Trimming took 6 bases from V and 2 from J, leaving 17 bases between them. The length of the CDR3 is 17 residues. Per germline, CDR1 LNHDA and CDR2 SQIVND (reference sequence). These data belong to a study of CD4+ T cells in melanoma. Method: immunoSEQ multiplex PCR; TCRdb's copy keeps in-frame clones and lacks some. Of about 20,000 clones detected, roughly 85% appear once; the ten largest clones hold around 5.4%. General observations from the study: In melanoma, neoantigen-specific CD4+ T cells reportedly differed in differentiation state. A reported correlation linked neoantigen-specific CD4+ T cells to CD8+, macrophage and B cell function.

The sequence was collected from a human donor with melanoma. The chain uses TRBV19 and TRBJ1-6; D unclear. The sequenced material came from cells from a culture (not recorded whether cultured in vitro). For the CDR3, the DNA is TGTGCCAGTAGGAAGAGTACCGCCGGCCCCTATAATTCACCCCTCCACTTT. Protein product: CASRKSTAGPYNSPLHF.